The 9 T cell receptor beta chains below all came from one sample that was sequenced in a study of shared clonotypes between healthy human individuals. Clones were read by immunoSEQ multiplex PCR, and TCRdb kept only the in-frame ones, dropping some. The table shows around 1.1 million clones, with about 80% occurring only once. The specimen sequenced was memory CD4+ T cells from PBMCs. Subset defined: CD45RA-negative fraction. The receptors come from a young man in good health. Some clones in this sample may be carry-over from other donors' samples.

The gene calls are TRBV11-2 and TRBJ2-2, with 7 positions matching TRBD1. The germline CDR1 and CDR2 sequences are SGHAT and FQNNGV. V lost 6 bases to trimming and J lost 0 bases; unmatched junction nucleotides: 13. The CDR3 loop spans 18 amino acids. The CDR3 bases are TGTGCCAGCAGTCAAACCCCGGGGACAGATACGAACACCGGGGAGCTGTTTTTT. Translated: CASSQTPGTDTNTGELFF.

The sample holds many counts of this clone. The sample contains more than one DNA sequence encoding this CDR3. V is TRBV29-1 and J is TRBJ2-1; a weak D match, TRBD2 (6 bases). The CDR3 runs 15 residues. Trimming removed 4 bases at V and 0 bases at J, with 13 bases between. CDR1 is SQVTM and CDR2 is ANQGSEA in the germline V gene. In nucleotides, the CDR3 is TGCAGCGTTGTGTTAGCGGCACACTCCTACAATGAGCAGTTCTTC. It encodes CSVVLAAHSYNEQFF.

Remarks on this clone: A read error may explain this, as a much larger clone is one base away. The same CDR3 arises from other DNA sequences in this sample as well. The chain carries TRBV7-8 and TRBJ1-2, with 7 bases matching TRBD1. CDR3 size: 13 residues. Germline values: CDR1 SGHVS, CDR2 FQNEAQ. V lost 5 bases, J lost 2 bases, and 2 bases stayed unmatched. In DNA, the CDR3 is TGTGCCAGCAGCCCGGACAGGAACTATGGCTACACCTTC. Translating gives CASSPDRNYGYTF.

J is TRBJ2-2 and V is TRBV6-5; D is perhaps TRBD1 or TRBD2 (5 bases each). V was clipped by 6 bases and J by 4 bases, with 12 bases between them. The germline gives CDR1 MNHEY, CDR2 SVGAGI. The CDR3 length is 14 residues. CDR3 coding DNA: TGTGCCAGCAGGAGGGACCGGGGCACCGGGGAGCTGTTTTTT. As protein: CASRRDRGTGELFF.

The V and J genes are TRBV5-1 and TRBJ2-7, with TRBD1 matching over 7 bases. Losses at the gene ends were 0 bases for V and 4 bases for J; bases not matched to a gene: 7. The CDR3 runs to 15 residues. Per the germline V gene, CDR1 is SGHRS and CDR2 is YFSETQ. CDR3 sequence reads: CASSLDEGGWYEQYF. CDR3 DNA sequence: TGCGCCAGCAGCTTGGATGAAGGGGGCTGGTACGAGCAGTACTTC.

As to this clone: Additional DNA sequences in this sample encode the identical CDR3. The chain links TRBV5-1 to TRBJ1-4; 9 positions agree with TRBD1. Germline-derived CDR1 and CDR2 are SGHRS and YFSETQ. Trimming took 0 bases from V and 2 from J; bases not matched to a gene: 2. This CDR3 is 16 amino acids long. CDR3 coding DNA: TGCGCCAGCAGCTTGGGACAGGGGGTTACTAATGAAAAACTGTTTTTT. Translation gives CASSLGQGVTNEKLFF.

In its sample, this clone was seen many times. DNA for the CDR3: TGTGCCAGCAGTTACGGAGGGCATGGCTACACCTTC. It specifies CASSYGGHGYTF. This chain uses TRBV6-6 with TRBJ1-2, with D uncertain. The CDR3 sequence is 12 residues long. With 2 bases removed from V and 6 bases from J, the gap between germline ends came to 7 bases. Germline V gene lookup returns CDR1 MNHNY and CDR2 SVGAGI (reference sequence).

DNA of the CDR3: TGTGCCAGCAGAGACAAGGGCTACACCTTC. It encodes CASRDKGYTF. The rearrangement links TRBV21-1 to TRBJ1-2; TRBD1, as called in the table, went unchecked against the DNA. TRBV21-1 is marked as a pseudogene. The CDR3 has 10 residues.

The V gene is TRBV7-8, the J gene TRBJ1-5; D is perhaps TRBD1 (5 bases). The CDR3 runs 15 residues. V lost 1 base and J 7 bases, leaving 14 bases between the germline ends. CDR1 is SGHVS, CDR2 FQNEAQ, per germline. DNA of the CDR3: TGTGCCAGCAGCTTAGATTGGCAGGGATCCCAGCCCCAGCATTTT. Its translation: CASSLDWQGSQPQHF.